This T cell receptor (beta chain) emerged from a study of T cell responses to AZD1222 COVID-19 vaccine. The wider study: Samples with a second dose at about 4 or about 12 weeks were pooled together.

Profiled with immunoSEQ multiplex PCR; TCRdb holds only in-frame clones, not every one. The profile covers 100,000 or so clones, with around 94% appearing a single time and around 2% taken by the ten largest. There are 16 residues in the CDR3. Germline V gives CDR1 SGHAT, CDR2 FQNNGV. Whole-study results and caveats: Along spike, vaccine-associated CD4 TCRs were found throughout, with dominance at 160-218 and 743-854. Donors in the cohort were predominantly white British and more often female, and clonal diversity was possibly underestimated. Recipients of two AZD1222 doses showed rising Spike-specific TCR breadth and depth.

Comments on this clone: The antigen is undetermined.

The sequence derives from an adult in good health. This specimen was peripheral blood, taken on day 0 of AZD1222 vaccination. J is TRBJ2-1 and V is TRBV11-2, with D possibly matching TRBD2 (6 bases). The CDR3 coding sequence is TGTGCAATCCGTTCGGCGGGGTCCCCCCCCTACAATGAGCAGTTCTTC. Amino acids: CAIRSAGSPPYNEQFF.